The rows below give T cell receptor beta chains drawn from one sample of a study of tumor-infiltrating lymphocytes in localized non-small cell lung cancer. Assay: immunoSEQ multiplex PCR; the TCRdb copy retains only in-frame clones and omits some. This sample has 9,500 to 11,000 clones, with roughly 80% found just once. Sample: uninvolved lung tissue not adjacent to the tumor. The receptors derive from a human donor with non-small cell lung cancer. Each CDR3 is given with its conserved first and last residue. Fields, in order: V gene, clone size, D gene, J gene, CDR3 protein, CDR3 DNA. The D gene is left open where the match is weak. Clone size, where shown, is once, few, many, or a class for clones that have expanded.

v_call: TRBV29-1; clone_size: -; d_call: TRBD1; j_call: TRBJ2-7; cdr3_aa: CSVATGGSSYEQYF; cdr3_nt: TGCAGCGTGGCGACAGGGGGTTCTTCCTACGAGCAGTACTTC
v_call: TRBV7-2; clone_size: -; d_call: -; j_call: TRBJ2-1; cdr3_aa: CASGLFNEQFF; cdr3_nt: TGTGCCAGCGGCTTATTCAATGAGCAGTTCTTC
v_call: TRBV19; clone_size: -; d_call: TRBD1; j_call: TRBJ2-7; cdr3_aa: CASSIDGTGLSYEQYF; cdr3_nt: TGTGCCAGTAGTATAGATGGGACAGGGCTCTCCTACGAGCAGTACTTC
v_call: TRBV23-1; clone_size: -; d_call: TRBD1; j_call: TRBJ2-1; cdr3_aa: CASSQSVRTGVWGRNEQFF; cdr3_nt: TGCGCCAGCAGTCAATCCGTCCGGACAGGGGTTTGGGGTAGGAATGAGCAGTTCTTC
v_call: TRBV6-1; clone_size: -; d_call: -; j_call: TRBJ2-2; cdr3_aa: CASRLLLTAGELFF; cdr3_nt: TGTGCCAGCCGACTACTTTTGACCGCCGGGGAGCTGTTTTTT
v_call: TRBV6-5; clone_size: -; d_call: -; j_call: TRBJ2-1; cdr3_aa: CASSSDRMAYNEQFF; cdr3_nt: TGTGCCAGCAGTTCCGACAGAATGGCCTACAATGAGCAGTTCTTC
v_call: TRBV18; clone_size: -; d_call: TRBD1; j_call: TRBJ1-1; cdr3_aa: CASSPLPSGGSNTEAFF; cdr3_nt: TGTGCCAGCTCACCACTCCCGTCAGGGGGGTCGAACACTGAAGCTTTCTTT
v_call: TRBV6-1; clone_size: -; d_call: -; j_call: TRBJ1-4; cdr3_aa: CASSKRQETEKLFF; cdr3_nt: TGTGCCAGCAGTAAAAGACAGGAGACCGAAAAACTGTTTTTT
v_call: TRBV7-6; clone_size: -; d_call: -; j_call: TRBJ2-7; cdr3_aa: CASSLAPEGVYEQYF; cdr3_nt: TGTGCCAGCAGCTTAGCCCCGGAGGGGGTTTACGAGCAGTACTTC
v_call: TRBV11-3; clone_size: -; d_call: -; j_call: TRBJ1-1; cdr3_aa: CASSLESNTEAFF; cdr3_nt: TGTGCCAGCAGCTTAGAATCGAACACTGAAGCTTTCTTT
v_call: TRBV7-9; clone_size: -; d_call: TRBD2; j_call: TRBJ2-1; cdr3_aa: CASSPGGAGRNNEQFF; cdr3_nt: TGTGCCAGCAGCCCCGGGGGGGCAGGGCGTAACAATGAGCAGTTCTTC
v_call: TRBV6-4; clone_size: -; d_call: TRBD1; j_call: TRBJ2-1; cdr3_aa: CASSTSPARQGTNEQFF; cdr3_nt: TGTGCCAGCAGCACAAGCCCCGCAAGACAGGGAACAAATGAGCAGTTCTTC
v_call: TRBV7-8; clone_size: -; d_call: TRBD1; j_call: TRBJ2-1; cdr3_aa: CASSLVRDRGRNEQFF; cdr3_nt: TGTGCCAGCAGCCTCGTACGGGACAGGGGGCGAAATGAGCAGTTCTTC
v_call: TRBV25-1; clone_size: once; d_call: -; j_call: TRBJ1-1; cdr3_aa: CASGGEGLNTEAFF; cdr3_nt: TGTGCCAGCGGTGGGGAGGGGTTGAACACTGAAGCTTTCTTT
v_call: TRBV7-9; clone_size: -; d_call: -; j_call: TRBJ1-1; cdr3_aa: CASSSPGKRNTEAFF; cdr3_nt: TGTGCCAGCAGCTCTCCAGGGAAAAGGAACACTGAAGCTTTCTTT
v_call: TRBV6-5; clone_size: -; d_call: -; j_call: TRBJ2-1; cdr3_aa: CASSYSSLRNEQFF; cdr3_nt: TGTGCCAGCAGTTACTCTAGCTTGAGGAATGAGCAGTTCTTC
v_call: TRBV4-1; clone_size: -; d_call: -; j_call: TRBJ2-2; cdr3_aa: CASSQGSQGTGELFF; cdr3_nt: TGCGCCAGCAGCCAAGGGTCTCAGGGGACCGGGGAGCTGTTTTTT
v_call: TRBV6-6; clone_size: -; d_call: -; j_call: TRBJ2-5; cdr3_aa: CASTWSQETQYF; cdr3_nt: TGTGCCAGCACCTGGTCCCAAGAGACCCAGTACTTC
v_call: TRBV2; clone_size: -; d_call: -; j_call: TRBJ1-1; cdr3_aa: CASSVGRLNTEAFF; cdr3_nt: TGTGCCAGCAGTGTCGGGAGGCTGAACACTGAAGCTTTCTTT
v_call: TRBV11-2; clone_size: few; d_call: -; j_call: TRBJ1-5; cdr3_aa: CASSLVNQDQPQHF; cdr3_nt: TGTGCCAGCAGCTTAGTCAACCAGGATCAGCCCCAGCATTTT
v_call: TRBV5-1; clone_size: few; d_call: TRBD1; j_call: TRBJ1-1; cdr3_aa: CASSPQGAANTEAFF; cdr3_nt: TGCGCCAGCAGCCCGCAGGGGGCGGCGAACACTGAAGCTTTCTTT
v_call: TRBV7-9; clone_size: medium-sized; d_call: -; j_call: TRBJ1-1; cdr3_aa: CASSLVGDTEAFF; cdr3_nt: TGTGCCAGCAGCTTAGTGGGTGACACTGAAGCTTTCTTT
v_call: TRBV6-1; clone_size: -; d_call: -; j_call: TRBJ1-1; cdr3_aa: CASRDQEIANSEAFF; cdr3_nt: TGTGCCAGCAGAGACCAAGAGATAGCAAACTCTGAAGCTTTCTTT
v_call: TRBV2; clone_size: -; d_call: -; j_call: TRBJ2-7; cdr3_aa: CASKGIPSAQYF; cdr3_nt: TGTGCCAGCAAGGGAATCCCGTCTGCGCAGTACTTC
v_call: TRBV10-3; clone_size: -; d_call: TRBD2; j_call: TRBJ2-5; cdr3_aa: CAISPLAGGLQETQYF; cdr3_nt: TGTGCCATCAGCCCACTAGCGGGGGGCCTCCAAGAGACCCAGTACTTC
v_call: TRBV6-5; clone_size: -; d_call: -; j_call: TRBJ1-2; cdr3_aa: CASSPRLLPNYGYTF; cdr3_nt: TGTGCCAGCAGTCCCAGGCTGCTACCTAACTATGGCTACACCTTC
v_call: TRBV11-2; clone_size: -; d_call: -; j_call: TRBJ2-7; cdr3_aa: CASSFSFTYEQYF; cdr3_nt: TGTGCCAGCAGCTTCTCTTTTACTTACGAGCAGTACTTC
v_call: TRBV7-8; clone_size: -; d_call: TRBD1; j_call: TRBJ2-7; cdr3_aa: CASTFGTGGYEQYF; cdr3_nt: TGTGCCAGCACCTTCGGGACAGGGGGATACGAGCAGTACTTC
v_call: TRBV5-1; clone_size: few; d_call: -; j_call: TRBJ1-2; cdr3_aa: CASSLAAGAVYGYTF; cdr3_nt: TGCGCCAGCAGCTTGGCGGCGGGAGCGGTTTATGGCTACACCTTC
v_call: TRBV9; clone_size: -; d_call: -; j_call: TRBJ2-3; cdr3_aa: CASSERFRSTDTQYF; cdr3_nt: TGTGCCAGCAGCGAGCGCTTCAGAAGCACAGATACGCAGTATTTT
v_call: TRBV2; clone_size: once; d_call: TRBD1; j_call: TRBJ1-2; cdr3_aa: CASIRGQRDYGYTF; cdr3_nt: TGTGCCAGCATTAGGGGACAGAGAGACTATGGCTACACCTTC
v_call: TRBV5-5; clone_size: -; d_call: -; j_call: TRBJ1-1; cdr3_aa: CASSFSSRPEAFF; cdr3_nt: TGTGCCAGCAGCTTCTCTAGCCGTCCTGAAGCTTTCTTT
v_call: TRBV30; clone_size: -; d_call: TRBD1; j_call: TRBJ1-1; cdr3_aa: CAWSDQGARSAEAFF; cdr3_nt: TGTGCCTGGAGTGACCAGGGGGCGCGATCTGCTGAAGCTTTCTTT
v_call: TRBV27; clone_size: -; d_call: -; j_call: TRBJ2-1; cdr3_aa: CATLPLAVPSPYNEQFF; cdr3_nt: TGTGCCACCCTACCTTTAGCGGTCCCCTCCCCCTACAATGAGCAGTTCTTC
v_call: TRBV5-1; clone_size: -; d_call: TRBD1; j_call: TRBJ1-1; cdr3_aa: CASSNAGTGKTEAFF; cdr3_nt: TGCGCCAGCAGCAACGCCGGGACAGGGAAGACTGAAGCTTTCTTT
v_call: TRBV28; clone_size: once; d_call: -; j_call: TRBJ1-1; cdr3_aa: CASSWHRVEAFF; cdr3_nt: TGTGCCAGCAGTTGGCACAGGGTAGAAGCTTTCTTT
v_call: TRBV6-5; clone_size: -; d_call: TRBD1; j_call: TRBJ2-2; cdr3_aa: CASSYDRVRVGELFF; cdr3_nt: TGTGCCAGCAGTTACGACAGGGTTCGAGTCGGGGAGCTGTTTTTT
v_call: TRBV4-3; clone_size: -; d_call: -; j_call: TRBJ2-6; cdr3_aa: CASSQAGGLGANVLTF; cdr3_nt: TGCGCCAGCAGCCAAGCTGGGGGGCTTGGGGCCAACGTCCTGACTTTC
v_call: TRBV6-1; clone_size: once; d_call: TRBD1; j_call: TRBJ1-1; cdr3_aa: CASSELGQGKVNTEAFF; cdr3_nt: TGTGCCAGCAGTGAGTTGGGACAGGGAAAAGTGAACACTGAAGCTTTCTTT
v_call: TRBV2; clone_size: -; d_call: -; j_call: TRBJ2-2; cdr3_aa: CASSFEQGPTGELFF; cdr3_nt: TGTGCCAGCAGTTTCGAGCAGGGCCCCACCGGGGAGCTGTTTTTT
v_call: TRBV6-5; clone_size: few; d_call: TRBD1; j_call: TRBJ2-7; cdr3_aa: CASRRGTGPYEQYF; cdr3_nt: TGTGCCAGCAGAAGGGGGACAGGTCCCTACGAGCAGTACTTC
v_call: TRBV7-2; clone_size: -; d_call: -; j_call: TRBJ2-2; cdr3_aa: CASSFKSGPGELFF; cdr3_nt: TGTGCCAGCAGCTTCAAAAGCGGCCCCGGGGAGCTGTTTTTT